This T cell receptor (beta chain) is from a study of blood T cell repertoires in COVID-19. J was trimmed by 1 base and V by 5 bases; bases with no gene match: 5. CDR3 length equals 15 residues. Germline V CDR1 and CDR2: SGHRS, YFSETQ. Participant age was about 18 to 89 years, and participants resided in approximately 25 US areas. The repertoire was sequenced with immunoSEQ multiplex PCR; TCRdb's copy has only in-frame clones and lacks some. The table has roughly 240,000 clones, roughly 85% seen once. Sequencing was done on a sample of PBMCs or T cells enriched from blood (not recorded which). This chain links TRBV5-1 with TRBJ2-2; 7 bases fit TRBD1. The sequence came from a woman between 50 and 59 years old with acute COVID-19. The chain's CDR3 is CASRSGQLNTGELFF. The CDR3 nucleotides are TGCGCCAGCAGGTCGGGACAGCTGAACACCGGGGAGCTGTTTTTT.